The entry below gives a single T cell receptor beta chain sequence along with its context. The clone's antigen remains unknown. Base qualities were left out, and no much larger clone turns up one base away. Using immunoSEQ, frozen genomic DNA was subjected to high-throughput TCRbeta CDR3 sequencing, a process that included PCR amplification, mapping, bias correction and internal controls. For the original study's pipeline: Productive rearrangements were kept, and unique TCRbeta sequences were defined by CDR3 nucleotide sequence plus V and J gene. A sequence counted as donor-reactive only if the sequence showed at least 5-fold expansion in CFSE-low cells compared with unstimulated pre-transplant cells and had a frequency of at least 0.01%. Per-subject minimum frequency thresholds, based on the lowest-template unstimulated sample, ensured at least 90% detection power. Repertoire turnover was measured by Jensen-Shannon divergence between the top 1000 TCRbeta sequences post- and pre-transplant. Two-sided Fisher's exact tests were used to test for changes in the detection of donor-reactive sequences. TCRdb retrieved this table from immuneACCESS and kept in-frame rearrangements only. Not all clones are present; in checked studies, unresolved V genes account for under half, and no reason is known for the remainder. The V and J calls and clone size are taken from that table; D and trimming were inferred from the DNA. The table for this sample lists over 90,000 clones; around 84% of them were counted only once. The top ten clones comprise approximately 2.8% of the sample.

The source of the sample is a study of T cell clones after liver transplantation (dated by TCRdb to the late 2010s). About the full investigation: The samples were obtained from ITN030ST, a randomized trial that attempted immunosuppression withdrawal within 2 years after liver transplantation. Donor-reactive T cell clones were identified using TCRbeta sequencing after a pre-transplant mixed lymphocyte reaction and were then followed in post-transplant blood. As an antigen-independent comparator for the donor-reactive sequences, third party-reactive TCRbeta sequences from pre-transplant MLRs were identified as well. Of the eight recipients, a few were HCV-positive, while the remaining recipients had been transplanted for non-autoimmune, non-viral indications. Until randomization at 12-24 months post-transplant, subjects were given standard immunosuppression, with no induction therapy. To count as tolerant, a recipient had to stay completely off immunosuppression for at least one year without liver enzymes climbing beyond twice the upper limit of normal. Blood samples were taken pre-transplant, pre-randomization before withdrawal, and post-randomization after full withdrawal or failed withdrawal. A cohort of 8 liver transplant recipients was studied, of whom 3 were classified as tolerant and 5 as non-tolerant.

Study-wide conclusions, independent of this receptor: Because no allograft tissue specimens were available, donor-reactive T cells may have migrated into the graft instead of being deleted. In a couple of subjects, low numbers of available donor cells limited the measurable donor-reactive repertoire. When repertoire turnover was accounted for, significantly reduced detection of donor-reactive sequences was found in 7 of 8 subjects for CD4 and in 8 of 8 subjects for CD8. In most of the 8 subjects, regardless of tolerance or HCV status, circulating donor-reactive CD4 TCRbeta sequences dropped significantly post-transplant. The conclusions were considered preliminary, being limited by small, heterogeneous patient numbers and non-standardized post-transplant time points. The decline in donor-reactive sequences exceeded the decline in third party-reactive sequences, suggesting partial antigen-specific deletion that was unrelated to withdrawal success.

The CDR3 runs 15 amino acids, cysteine and phenylalanine included. The kept DNA is CDR3 alone, 45 bases in frame from the first base. The CDR1 and CDR2 encoded by the germline V gene are MDHEN and SYDVKM. Compared with germline, V lacks 2 bases and J lacks 1 base; bases without a gene match: 3. Thawed unstimulated PBMCs were stained for CD3, CD4 and CD8 and FACS-sorted into CD3+CD4+ and CD3+CD8+ populations. Randomization to immunosuppression withdrawal applied to every one of the 8 studied subjects. The Qiagen DNeasy Blood and Tissue Kit was used to isolate genomic DNA. The source was CD4+ T cells from blood, collected around 49 months after liver transplant. This TCR was sampled from a human patient who received a liver transplant. It is possible that, after a transplant, some T cells come from the graft donor. The chain couples TRBV28 to TRBJ1-2, with 8 central nucleotides matching TRBD1. Here the CDR3 is given as CASSLPQGVNYGYTF. The nucleotide sequence is given as TGTGCCAGCAGTTTACCACAGGGGGTTAACTATGGCTACACCTTC.